The clone carrying this TCR beta chain was counted only a few times. Its matching antigen is unknown. Time point described: patch test 3, about 24 weeks after DPC sensitization. Treatment given: therapeutic diphenylcyclopropenone sensitization with weekly scalp DPC. Staff drew blood before applying each patch test. In the authors' methods: Per-sample TCR counts ranged from roughly 20,000 to 750,000, median around 96,000. TCRdb re-derived calls from the RACE reads in MiXCR, one entry per CDR3 protein. TCRdb's processing, not the authors', yielded these V and J calls. The data show about 82,000 distinct CDR3 sequences, approximately 12% seen once. The J segment lost 2 bases and the V segment lost 5 bases, leaving 5 bases of the junction unmatched. CDR1 and CDR2 from the germline V gene are ENHRY and SYGVKD. This CDR3 spans 14 amino acids. The data were obtained in a study of human T cells and chemical hapten exposure. Overall study: Alopecia areata, totalis and universalis patients, mostly female, were included. Study-wide points: TCRs exceeding 1 in 1000 frequency stayed unchanged with DPC sensitization.

The specimen was whole blood, collected in connection with sensitization to the hapten diphenylcyclopropenone (DPC). This TCR was sampled from a woman aged 50 to 65 with alopecia areata. Some clones in this sample may be carry-over from other donors' samples. V usage is TRBV10-3 and J usage is TRBJ1-1, with 7 bases aligning to TRBD1. CDR3 amino acids: CAISTDRPNTEAFF. The CDR3 DNA sequence: TGTGCCATCAGTACGGACAGGCCTAACACTGAAGCTTTCTTT.